The subject of this entry is one TCR beta chain. Its matching antigen is unknown. The treatment was: approximately 9-day PBMC culture with coronavirus spike peptide pools or control peptides (ViraFEST assay). This sample is drawn from a study of vaccination and CD4 T cells after COVID-19. The Oncomine TCR Beta short-read assay generated sequence data from the DNA of cultured CD4+ T cells. TCRdb reprocessed the PCR reads via MiXCR and lists one record per CDR3 protein. The sample gives roughly 15,000 distinct CDR3 sequences, around 47% of which show up once; 3.7% is in the top ten. V shed 3 bases, J shed 3 bases, and the junction held 6 bases outside the gene matches. The CDR3 runs to 15 residues. Germline CDR1 reads SGHTA; CDR2 reads FQGNSA.

The sequence came from a human donor who had recovered from COVID-19. The V call is TRBV7-2, the J call TRBJ2-3; TRBD2 matches at 7 bases. Sequencing input: CD4+ T cells from blood, cultured in vitro. CDR3 loop: CASSFGGSGTDTQYF. The CDR3 DNA follows: TGTGCCAGCAGCTTCGGCGGGAGTGGGACAGATACGCAGTATTTT.